The source of this TCR beta chain is a study of early T cells in non-severe SARS-CoV-2 infection. Study as a whole: It was bulk RNA from unsorted whole blood that was sequenced, and the chains were unpaired. Notes on the study in general: In VDJdb matching, anti-spike CD8 responses were favored while private and CD4 specificities went missing.

Trimming removed 3 bases at V and 6 bases at J, with 9 bases between. From germline, CDR1 is LGHNA and CDR2 YSLEER. The CDR3 spans 13 residues. This clonotype was recorded a few times. Its antigen is currently unknown. The library protocol tagged individual cDNA molecules with unique molecular identifiers. MiXCR, run by TCRdb on the 5' RACE reads, gives a single entry per CDR3 protein. The data hold 51,000 or so distinct CDR3 sequences, with roughly 9.6% observed a single time. The sequencing input was whole blood. This clonotype was obtained from an adult who was a healthcare worker with PCR-confirmed SARS-CoV-2 infection or an uninfected control (not recorded which). The chain has TRBV4-3 and TRBJ2-1; no clear D. Written as DNA, the CDR3 is TGCGCCAGCAGCCACTATTCGGGCAATGAGCAGTTCTTC. Protein product: CASSHYSGNEQFF.